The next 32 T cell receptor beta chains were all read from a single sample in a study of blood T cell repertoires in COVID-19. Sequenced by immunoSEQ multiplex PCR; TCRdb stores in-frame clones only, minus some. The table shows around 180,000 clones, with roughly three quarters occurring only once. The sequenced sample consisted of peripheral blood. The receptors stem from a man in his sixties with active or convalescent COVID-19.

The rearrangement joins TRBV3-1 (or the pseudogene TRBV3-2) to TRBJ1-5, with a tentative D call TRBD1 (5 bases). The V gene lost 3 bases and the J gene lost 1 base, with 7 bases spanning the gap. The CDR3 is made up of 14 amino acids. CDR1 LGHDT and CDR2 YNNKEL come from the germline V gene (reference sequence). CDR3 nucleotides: TGTGCCAGCAGCCAGCGGGGGAGCAATCAGCCCCAGCATTTT. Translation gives CASSQRGSNQPQHF.

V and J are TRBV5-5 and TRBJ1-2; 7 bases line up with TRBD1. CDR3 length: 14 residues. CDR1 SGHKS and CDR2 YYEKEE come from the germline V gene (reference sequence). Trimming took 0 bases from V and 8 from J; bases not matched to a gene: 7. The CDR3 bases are TGTGCCAGCAGCTTGGAAACAGGGGCCGGGGGCTACACCTTC. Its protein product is CASSLETGAGGYTF.

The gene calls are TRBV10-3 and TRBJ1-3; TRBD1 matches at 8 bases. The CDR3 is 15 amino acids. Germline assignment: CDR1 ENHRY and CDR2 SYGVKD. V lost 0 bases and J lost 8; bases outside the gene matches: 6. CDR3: CAISESDRAGDTIYF. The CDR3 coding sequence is TGTGCCATCAGTGAGTCGGACAGGGCCGGTGACACCATATATTTT.

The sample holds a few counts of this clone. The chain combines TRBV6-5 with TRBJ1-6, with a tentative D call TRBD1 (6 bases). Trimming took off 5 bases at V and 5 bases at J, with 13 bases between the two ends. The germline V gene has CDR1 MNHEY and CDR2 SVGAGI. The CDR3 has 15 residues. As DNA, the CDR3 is TGTGCCAGCAGTAGAAGGGAGGGGGATAATTCACCCCTCCACTTT. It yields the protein CASSRREGDNSPLHF.

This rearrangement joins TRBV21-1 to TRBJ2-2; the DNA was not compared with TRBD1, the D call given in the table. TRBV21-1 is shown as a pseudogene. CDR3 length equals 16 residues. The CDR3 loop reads CASSKNLHIGTGELFF. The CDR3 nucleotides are TGTGCCAGCAGCAAAAACCTTCACATTGGCACCGGGGAGCTGTTTTTT.

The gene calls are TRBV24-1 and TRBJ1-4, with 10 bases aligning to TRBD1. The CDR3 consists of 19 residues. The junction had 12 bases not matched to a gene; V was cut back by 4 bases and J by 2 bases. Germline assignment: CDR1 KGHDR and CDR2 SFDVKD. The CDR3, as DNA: TGTGCCACCAGTGAAACCGGGACAGGGGTGATAGGGACTAATGAAAAACTGTTTTTT. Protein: CATSETGTGVIGTNEKLFF.

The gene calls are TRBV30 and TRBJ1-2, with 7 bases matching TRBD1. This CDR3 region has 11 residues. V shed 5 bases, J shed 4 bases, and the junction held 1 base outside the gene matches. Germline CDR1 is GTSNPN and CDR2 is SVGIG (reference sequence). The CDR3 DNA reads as TGTGCCTGGCAGGGGGGCTATGGCTACACCTTC. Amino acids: CAWQGGYGYTF.

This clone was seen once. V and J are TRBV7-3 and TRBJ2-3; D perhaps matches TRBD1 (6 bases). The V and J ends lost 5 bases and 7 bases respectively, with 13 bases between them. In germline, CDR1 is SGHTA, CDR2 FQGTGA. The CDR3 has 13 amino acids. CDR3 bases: TGTGCCAGCAGCCCCGGGACAAGGAATACGCAGTATTTT. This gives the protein CASSPGTRNTQYF.

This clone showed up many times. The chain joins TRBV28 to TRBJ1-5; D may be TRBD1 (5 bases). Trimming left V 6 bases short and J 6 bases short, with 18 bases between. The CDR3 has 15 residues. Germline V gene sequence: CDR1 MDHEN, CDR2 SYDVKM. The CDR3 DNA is TGTGCCAGCAGCTACCCCCCGACGGGGGGTCAGCCCCAGCATTTT. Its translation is CASSYPPTGGQPQHF. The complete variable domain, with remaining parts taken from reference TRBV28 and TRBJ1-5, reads DVKVTQSSRYLVKRTGEKVFLECVQDMDHENMFWYRQDPGLGLRLIYFSYDVKMKEKGDIPEGYSVSREKKERFSLILESASTNQTSMYLCASSYPPTGGQPQHFGDGTRLSIL.

CDR3 in DNA: TGTGCCAGCATGACAGGAGTAAATCAGCCCCAGCATTTT. It yields the protein CASMTGVNQPQHF. This chain joins TRBV6-5 and TRBJ1-5; TRBD1 might be the D (6 bases). The CDR3 has 13 amino acids. V lost 7 bases and J 4 bases, leaving 11 bases between the germline ends. Germline assignment: CDR1 MNHEY and CDR2 SVGAGI.

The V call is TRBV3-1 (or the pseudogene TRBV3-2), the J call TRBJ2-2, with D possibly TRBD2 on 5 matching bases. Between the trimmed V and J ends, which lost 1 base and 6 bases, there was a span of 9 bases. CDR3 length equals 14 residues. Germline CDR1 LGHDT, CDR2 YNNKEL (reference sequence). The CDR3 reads CASSQGEGAGELFF. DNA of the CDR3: TGTGCCAGCAGCCAAGGCGAGGGTGCCGGGGAGCTGTTTTTT.

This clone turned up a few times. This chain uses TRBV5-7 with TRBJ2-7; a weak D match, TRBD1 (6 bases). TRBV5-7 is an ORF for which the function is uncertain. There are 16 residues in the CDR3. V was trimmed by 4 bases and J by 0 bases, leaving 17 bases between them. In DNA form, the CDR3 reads TGTGCCAGCAGCGACCTTGGGGGCCTGAGCTCCTACGAGCAGTACTTC. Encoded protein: CASSDLGGLSSYEQYF.

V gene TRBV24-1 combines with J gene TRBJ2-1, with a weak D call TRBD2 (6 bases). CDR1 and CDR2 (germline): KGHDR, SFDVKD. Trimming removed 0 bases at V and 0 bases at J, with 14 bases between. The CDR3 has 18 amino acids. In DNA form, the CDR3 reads TGTGCCACCAGTGATTTGCTAAGTCCGGGGGACTCCTACAATGAGCAGTTCTTC. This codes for CATSDLLSPGDSYNEQFF.

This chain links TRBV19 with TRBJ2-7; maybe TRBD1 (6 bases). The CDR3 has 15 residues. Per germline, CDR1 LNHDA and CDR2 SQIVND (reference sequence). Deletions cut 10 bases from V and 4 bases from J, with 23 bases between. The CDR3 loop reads CATSSGTYGLYEQYF. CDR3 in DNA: TGTGCCACCAGTTCCGGGACATATGGTCTATACGAGCAGTACTTC. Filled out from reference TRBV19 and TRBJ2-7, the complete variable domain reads DGGITQSPKYLFRKEGQNVTLSCEQNLNHDAMYWYRQDPGQGLRLIYYSQIVNDFQKGDIAEGYSVSREKKESFPLTVTSAQKNPTAFYLCATSSGTYGLYEQYFGPGTRLTVT.

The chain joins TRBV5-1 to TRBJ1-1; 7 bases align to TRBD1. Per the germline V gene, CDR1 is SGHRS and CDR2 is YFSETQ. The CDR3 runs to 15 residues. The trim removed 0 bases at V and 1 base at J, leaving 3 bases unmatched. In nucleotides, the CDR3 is TGCGCCAGCAGCTTGGATGGGGACAGGAACACTGAAGCTTTCTTT. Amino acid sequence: CASSLDGDRNTEAFF. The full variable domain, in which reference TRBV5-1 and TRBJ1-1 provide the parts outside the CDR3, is KAGVTQTPRYLIKTRGQQVTLSCSPISGHRSVSWYQQTPGQGLQFLFEYFSETQRNKGNFPGRFSGRQFSNSRSEMNVSTLELGDSALYLCASSLDGDRNTEAFFGQGTRLTVV.

This CDR3 is CASRQGRYEQYF. Here the CDR3 DNA reads TGTGCCAGCCGACAGGGGCGGTACGAGCAGTACTTC. This chain connects TRBV28 to TRBJ2-7; 8 bases agree with TRBD1. CDR1 is MDHEN, CDR2 SYDVKM, per germline. CDR3 length: 12 amino acids. The J segment lost 4 bases and the V segment lost 8 bases, leaving 4 bases of the junction unmatched.

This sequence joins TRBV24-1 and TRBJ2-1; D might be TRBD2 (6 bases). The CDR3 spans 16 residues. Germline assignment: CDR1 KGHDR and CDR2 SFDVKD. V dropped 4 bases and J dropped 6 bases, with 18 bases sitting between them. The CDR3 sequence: CATSELGRGEGNEQFF. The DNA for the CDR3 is TGTGCCACCAGTGAGTTGGGGCGGGGCGAAGGCAATGAGCAGTTCTTC.

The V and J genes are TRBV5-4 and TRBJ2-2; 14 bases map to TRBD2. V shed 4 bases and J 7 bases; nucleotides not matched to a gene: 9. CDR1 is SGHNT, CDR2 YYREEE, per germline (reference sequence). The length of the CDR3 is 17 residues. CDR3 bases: TGTGCCAGCAGCCCGGGACTAGCGGGAGTAAGGATCGGGGAGCTGTTTTTT. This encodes CASSPGLAGVRIGELFF.

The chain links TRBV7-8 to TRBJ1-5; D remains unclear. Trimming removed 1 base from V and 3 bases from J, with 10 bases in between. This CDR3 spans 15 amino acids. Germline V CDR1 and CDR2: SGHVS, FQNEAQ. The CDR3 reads CASSLGAGYNQPQHF. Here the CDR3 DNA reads TGTGCCAGCAGCTTAGGCGCGGGGTACAATCAGCCCCAGCATTTT.

CDR3 sequence reads: CASSRQGTGRHFNEQFF. The CDR3 DNA is TGTGCCAGCAGCCGACAGGGTACGGGACGTCACTTCAATGAGCAGTTCTTC. The chain couples TRBV14 to TRBJ2-1; 7 bases are shared with TRBD1. The CDR3 has 17 amino acids. V trimming: 4 bases; J trimming: 6 bases; junction bases outside the gene matches: 15. CDR1 SGHDN and CDR2 FVKESK come from the germline V gene.

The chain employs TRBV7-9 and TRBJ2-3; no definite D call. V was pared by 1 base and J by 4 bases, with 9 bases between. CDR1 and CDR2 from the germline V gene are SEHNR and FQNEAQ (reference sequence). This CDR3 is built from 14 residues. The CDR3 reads CASSLGKSADTQYF. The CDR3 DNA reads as TGTGCCAGCAGCTTAGGAAAGAGTGCAGATACGCAGTATTTT.

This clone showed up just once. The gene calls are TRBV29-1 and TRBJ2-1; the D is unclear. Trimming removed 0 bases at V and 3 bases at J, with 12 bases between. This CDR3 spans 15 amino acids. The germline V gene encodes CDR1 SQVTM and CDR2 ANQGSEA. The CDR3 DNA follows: TGCAGCGTTGAAGACCCCTGGGCAGGCTACAATGAGCAGTTCTTC. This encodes CSVEDPWAGYNEQFF.

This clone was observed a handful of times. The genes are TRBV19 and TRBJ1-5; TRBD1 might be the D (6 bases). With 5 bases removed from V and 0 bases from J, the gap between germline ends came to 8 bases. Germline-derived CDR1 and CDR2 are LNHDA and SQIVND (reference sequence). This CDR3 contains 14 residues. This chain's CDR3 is CASSSGDSNQPQHF. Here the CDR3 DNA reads TGTGCCAGTAGTTCAGGGGATAGCAATCAGCCCCAGCATTTT.

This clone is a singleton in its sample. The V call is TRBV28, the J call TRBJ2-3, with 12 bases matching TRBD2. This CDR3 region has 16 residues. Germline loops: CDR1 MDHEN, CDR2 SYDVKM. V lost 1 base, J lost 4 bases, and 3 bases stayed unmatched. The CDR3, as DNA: TGTGCCAGCAGTTTATCTAGCGGGAGGGCCCCAGATACGCAGTATTTT. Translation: CASSLSSGRAPDTQYF.

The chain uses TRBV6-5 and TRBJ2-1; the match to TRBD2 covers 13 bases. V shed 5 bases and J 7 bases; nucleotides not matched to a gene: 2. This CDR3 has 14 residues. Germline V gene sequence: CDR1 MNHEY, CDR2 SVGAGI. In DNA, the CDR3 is TGTGCCAGCAGTCAGACTAGCGGGAGGAATGAGCAGTTCTTC. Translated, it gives CASSQTSGRNEQFF.

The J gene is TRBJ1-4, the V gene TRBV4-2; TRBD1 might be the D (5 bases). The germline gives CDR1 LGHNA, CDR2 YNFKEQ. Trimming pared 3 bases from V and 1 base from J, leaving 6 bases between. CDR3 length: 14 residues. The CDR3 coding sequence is TGTGCCAGCAGCCAGCAGGGAACTAATGAAAAACTGTTTTTT. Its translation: CASSQQGTNEKLFF.

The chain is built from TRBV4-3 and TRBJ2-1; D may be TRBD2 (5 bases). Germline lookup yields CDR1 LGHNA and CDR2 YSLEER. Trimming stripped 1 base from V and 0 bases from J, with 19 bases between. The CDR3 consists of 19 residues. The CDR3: CASSQVSLALQSSYNEQFF. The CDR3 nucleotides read TGCGCCAGCAGCCAAGTCTCTCTAGCCCTTCAAAGCTCCTACAATGAGCAGTTCTTC.

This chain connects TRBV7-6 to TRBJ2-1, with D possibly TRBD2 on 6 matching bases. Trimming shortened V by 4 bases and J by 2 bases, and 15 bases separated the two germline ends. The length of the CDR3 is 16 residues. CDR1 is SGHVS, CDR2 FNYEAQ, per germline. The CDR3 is CASSWFGGGPYNEQFF. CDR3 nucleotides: TGTGCCAGCAGCTGGTTCGGGGGTGGTCCCTACAATGAGCAGTTCTTC.

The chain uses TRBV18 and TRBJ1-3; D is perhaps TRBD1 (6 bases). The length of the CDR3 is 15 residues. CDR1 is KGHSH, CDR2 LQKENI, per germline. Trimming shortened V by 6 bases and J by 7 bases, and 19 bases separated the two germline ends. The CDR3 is CASSPQGSWGNTIYF. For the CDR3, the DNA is TGTGCCAGCTCGCCTCAGGGGTCCTGGGGGAACACCATATATTTT.

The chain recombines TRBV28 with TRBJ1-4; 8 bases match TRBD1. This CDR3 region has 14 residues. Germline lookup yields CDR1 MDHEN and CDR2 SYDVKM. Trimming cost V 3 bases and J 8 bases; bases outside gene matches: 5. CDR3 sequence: CASSLAGGLEKLFF. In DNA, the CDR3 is TGTGCCAGCAGTTTGGCAGGGGGCTTGGAAAAACTGTTTTTT. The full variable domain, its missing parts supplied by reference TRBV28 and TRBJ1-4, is DVKVTQSSRYLVKRTGEKVFLECVQDMDHENMFWYRQDPGLGLRLIYFSYDVKMKEKGDIPEGYSVSREKKERFSLILESASTNQTSMYLCASSLAGGLEKLFFGSGTQLSVL.

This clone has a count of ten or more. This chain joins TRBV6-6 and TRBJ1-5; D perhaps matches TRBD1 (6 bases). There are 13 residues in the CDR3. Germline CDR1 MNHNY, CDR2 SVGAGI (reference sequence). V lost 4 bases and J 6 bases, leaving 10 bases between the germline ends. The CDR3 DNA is TGTGCCAGCAGTTGGGTAGGGGGTCAGCCCCAGCATTTT. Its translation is CASSWVGGQPQHF.

The CDR3 DNA reads as TGTGCCAGCTCCACAGGGATTGGCAATCAGCCCCAGCATTTT. Protein: CASSTGIGNQPQHF. The chain is built from TRBV6-5 and TRBJ1-5; weak D call: TRBD1 (6 bases). The V gene's germline CDR1 is MNHEY and CDR2 SVGAGI. This CDR3 is 14 amino acids long. V was pared by 8 bases and J by 2 bases, with 13 bases between.